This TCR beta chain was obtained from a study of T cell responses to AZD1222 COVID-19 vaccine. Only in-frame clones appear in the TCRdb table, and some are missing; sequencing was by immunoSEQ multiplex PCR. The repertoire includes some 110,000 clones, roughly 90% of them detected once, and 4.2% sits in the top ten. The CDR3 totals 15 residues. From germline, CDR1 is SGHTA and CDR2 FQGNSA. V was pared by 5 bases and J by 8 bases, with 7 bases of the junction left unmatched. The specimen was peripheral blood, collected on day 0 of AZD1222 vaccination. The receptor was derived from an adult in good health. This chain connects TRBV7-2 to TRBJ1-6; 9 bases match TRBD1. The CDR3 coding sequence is TGTGCCAGCAGCCTTTTACAGGGGGCAGATTCACCCCTCCACTTT. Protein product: CASSLLQGADSPLHF.